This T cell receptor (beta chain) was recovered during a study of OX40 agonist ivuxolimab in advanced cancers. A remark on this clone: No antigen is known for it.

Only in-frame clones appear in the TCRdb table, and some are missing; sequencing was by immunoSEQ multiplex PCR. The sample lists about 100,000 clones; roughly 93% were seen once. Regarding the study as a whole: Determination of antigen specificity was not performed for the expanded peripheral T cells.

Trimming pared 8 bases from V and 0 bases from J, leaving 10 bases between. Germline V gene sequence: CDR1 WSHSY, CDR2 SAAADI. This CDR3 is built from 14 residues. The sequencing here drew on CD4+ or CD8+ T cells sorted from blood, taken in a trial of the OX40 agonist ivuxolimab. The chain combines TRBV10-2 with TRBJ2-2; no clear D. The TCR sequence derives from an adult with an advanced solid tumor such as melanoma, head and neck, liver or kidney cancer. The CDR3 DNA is TGCGCCAGCGTTTGGGGTCCGAACACCGGGGAGCTGTTTTTT. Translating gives CASVWGPNTGELFF.